The rows below give T cell receptor beta chains drawn from one sample of a study of regulatory and conventional T cells in RAG deficiency. The method was immunoSEQ multiplex PCR; TCRdb's version includes in-frame clones alone and lacks a portion of them. Here the sample spans about 30,000 clones, about 90% being singletons. This sample was also put to use in a study of regulatory T cells.

Sequencing was performed on CD8+ T cells sorted from blood. The receptors shown here come from a human donor in good health. The CDR3 runs from the conserved cysteine through the conserved F or W. D genes are given only for firm matches. Some rows have no size entry. The others give once, few or many, or a class for an expanded clone.

abundance: once; j_gene: TRBJ2-1; v_gene: TRBV6-4; d_gene: TRBD1; CDR3aa: CANSDSTGGNEQFF; CDR3nt: TGTGCCAACAGTGACTCGACAGGGGGCAATGAGCAGTTCTTC
abundance: .; j_gene: TRBJ2-1; v_gene: TRBV7-3; d_gene: TRBD2; CDR3aa: CASSLGISGYNEQFF; CDR3nt: TGTGCCAGCAGCTTAGGTATTAGCGGGTACAATGAGCAGTTCTTC
abundance: .; j_gene: TRBJ2-1; v_gene: TRBV19; d_gene: TRBD1; CDR3aa: CASGQANYNEQFF; CDR3nt: TGTGCCAGCGGACAGGCAAACTACAATGAGCAGTTCTTC
abundance: .; j_gene: TRBJ2-1; v_gene: TRBV2; d_gene: .; CDR3aa: CASSEVGASYNEQFF; CDR3nt: TGTGCCAGCAGTGAAGTGGGGGCCTCCTACAATGAGCAGTTCTTC
abundance: .; j_gene: TRBJ2-1; v_gene: TRBV29-1; d_gene: TRBD2; CDR3aa: CSVEGWDGGLAGVSYNEQFF; CDR3nt: TGCAGCGTTGAAGGTTGGGATGGGGGACTAGCGGGAGTCTCCTACAATGAGCAGTTCTTC
abundance: .; j_gene: TRBJ1-6; v_gene: TRBV27; d_gene: .; CDR3aa: CASSFTVSNSPLHF; CDR3nt: TGTGCCAGCAGTTTTACAGTCAGCAATTCACCCCTCCACTTT
abundance: .; j_gene: TRBJ1-1; v_gene: TRBV6-5; d_gene: .; CDR3aa: CASSYSTSGNTEAFF; CDR3nt: TGTGCCAGCAGTTACTCGACATCCGGGAACACTGAAGCTTTCTTT
abundance: .; j_gene: TRBJ2-7; v_gene: TRBV7-9; d_gene: TRBD1; CDR3aa: CASSSTGTESYEQYF; CDR3nt: TGTGCCAGCAGCTCAACCGGGACAGAAAGTTACGAGCAGTACTTC
abundance: .; j_gene: TRBJ2-3; v_gene: TRBV9; d_gene: .; CDR3aa: CASSDSTGSRTDTQYF; CDR3nt: TGTGCCAGCAGCGACAGCACAGGGTCTCGCACAGATACGCAGTATTTT
abundance: .; j_gene: TRBJ1-1; v_gene: TRBV13; d_gene: .; CDR3aa: CASSFTGGLREAFF; CDR3nt: TGTGCCAGCAGCTTTACCGGCGGCTTACGAGAAGCTTTCTTT
abundance: few; j_gene: TRBJ2-7; v_gene: TRBV19; d_gene: TRBD2; CDR3aa: CASRGEGEQYF; CDR3nt: TGTGCCAGTAGAGGGGAGGGCGAGCAGTACTTC
abundance: .; j_gene: TRBJ2-2; v_gene: TRBV30; d_gene: TRBD2; CDR3aa: CAGMEGEGTGELFF; CDR3nt: TGTGCCGGAATGGAAGGGGAGGGCACCGGGGAGCTGTTTTTT
abundance: .; j_gene: TRBJ1-2; v_gene: TRBV7-5; d_gene: .; CDR3aa: CASSPNTATYGYTF; CDR3nt: TGTGCCAGCAGCCCTAATACAGCGACCTATGGCTACACCTTC
abundance: .; j_gene: TRBJ1-5; v_gene: TRBV10-2; d_gene: TRBD1; CDR3aa: CASSDNRGTNQPQHF; CDR3nt: TGCGCCAGCAGCGATAACAGGGGGACGAATCAGCCCCAGCATTTT
abundance: .; j_gene: TRBJ2-6; v_gene: TRBV7-8; d_gene: .; CDR3aa: CASSPHGTLFTPSGANVLTF; CDR3nt: TGTGCCAGCAGCCCACACGGGACTCTCTTTACGCCCTCTGGGGCCAACGTCCTGACTTTC
abundance: .; j_gene: TRBJ2-1; v_gene: TRBV27; d_gene: TRBD2; CDR3aa: CASSHGLAGGFYNEQFF; CDR3nt: TGTGCCAGCAGCCACGGACTAGCGGGTGGGTTTTACAATGAGCAGTTCTTC
abundance: .; j_gene: TRBJ2-7; v_gene: TRBV7-3; d_gene: TRBD2; CDR3aa: CASSLGLAVHEQYF; CDR3nt: TGTGCCAGCAGCTTAGGACTAGCGGTACACGAGCAGTACTTC
abundance: .; j_gene: TRBJ1-1; v_gene: TRBV2; d_gene: .; CDR3aa: CASSEAEYTEAFF; CDR3nt: TGTGCCAGCAGTGAAGCGGAGTACACTGAAGCTTTCTTT
abundance: .; j_gene: TRBJ2-7; v_gene: TRBV11-2; d_gene: TRBD1; CDR3aa: CASSHVPGGSYEQYF; CDR3nt: TGTGCCAGCAGCCACGTACCAGGGGGCTCCTACGAGCAGTACTTC
abundance: .; j_gene: TRBJ1-4; v_gene: TRBV6-5; d_gene: TRBD1; CDR3aa: CASREGQTNEKLFF; CDR3nt: TGTGCCAGCAGGGAGGGACAGACTAATGAAAAACTGTTTTTT
abundance: .; j_gene: TRBJ2-3; v_gene: TRBV6-5; d_gene: TRBD2; CDR3aa: CASSLTSGGWDTQYF; CDR3nt: TGTGCCAGCAGTCTGACTAGCGGGGGCTGGGATACGCAGTATTTT
abundance: .; j_gene: TRBJ2-5; v_gene: TRBV7-8; d_gene: TRBD2; CDR3aa: CASSFSSSGRMRFEETQYF; CDR3nt: TGTGCCAGCAGCTTTAGTTCTAGCGGGAGGATGCGGTTCGAAGAGACCCAGTACTTC